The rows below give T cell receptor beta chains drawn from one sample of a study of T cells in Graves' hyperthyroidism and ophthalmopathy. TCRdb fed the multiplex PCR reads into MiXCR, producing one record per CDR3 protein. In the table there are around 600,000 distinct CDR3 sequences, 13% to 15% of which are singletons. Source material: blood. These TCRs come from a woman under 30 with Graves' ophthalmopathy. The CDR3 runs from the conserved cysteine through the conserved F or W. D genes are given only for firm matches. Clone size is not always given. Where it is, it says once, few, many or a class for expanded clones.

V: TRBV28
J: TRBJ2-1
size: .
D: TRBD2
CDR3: CASSLWAAGGQDEQFF
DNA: TGTGCCAGCAGTTTATGGGCAGCGGGAGGGCAAGATGAGCAGTTCTTC

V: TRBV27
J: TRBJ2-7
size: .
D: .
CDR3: CASRHPGSRVEGQYF
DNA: TGTGCCAGCAGGCATCCGGGAAGCAGGGTGGAAGGGCAGTACTTC

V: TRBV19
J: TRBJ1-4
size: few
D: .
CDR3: CASSISRGINEKLFF
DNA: TGTGCCAGTAGTATCAGCCGGGGGATTAATGAAAAACTGTTTTTT

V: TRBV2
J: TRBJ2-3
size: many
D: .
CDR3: CASTAGFTDTQYF
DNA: TGTGCCAGCACAGCGGGCTTCACAGATACGCAGTATTTT

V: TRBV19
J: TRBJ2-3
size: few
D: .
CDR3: CASSYLGDRNTDTQYF
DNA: TGTGCCAGTAGTTACCTCGGGGACCGAAACACAGATACGCAGTATTTT

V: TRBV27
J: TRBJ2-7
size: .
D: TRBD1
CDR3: CASSYTSSTGDFSYEQYF
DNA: TGTGCCAGCAGCTACACTTCCTCGACAGGGGATTTCTCCTACGAGCAGTACTTC

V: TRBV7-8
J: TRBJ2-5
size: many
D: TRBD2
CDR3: CASSLRASGLEETQYF
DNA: TGTGCCAGCAGCTTACGGGCTAGCGGACTCGAAGAGACCCAGTACTTC

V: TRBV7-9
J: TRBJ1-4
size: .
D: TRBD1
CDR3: CASALDRGATNEKLFF
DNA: TGTGCCAGCGCGCTTGACAGGGGAGCAACTAATGAAAAACTGTTTTTT

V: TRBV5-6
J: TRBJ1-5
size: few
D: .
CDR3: CASSAGASGYSNQPQHF
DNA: TGTGCCAGCAGCGCCGGAGCGTCAGGGTATAGCAATCAGCCCCAGCATTTT

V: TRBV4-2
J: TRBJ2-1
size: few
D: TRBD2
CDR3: CASSRPGLASNEQFF
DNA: TGTGCCAGCAGCCGACCGGGACTAGCGTCCAATGAGCAGTTCTTC

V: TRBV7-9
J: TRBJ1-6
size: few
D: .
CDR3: CASSSWDVSPLHF
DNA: TGTGCCAGCAGCTCGTGGGACGTTTCACCCCTCCACTTT

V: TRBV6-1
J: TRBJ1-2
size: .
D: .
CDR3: CASIPTRGRGYTF
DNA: TGTGCCAGCATCCCGACCAGGGGCCGGGGCTACACCTTC

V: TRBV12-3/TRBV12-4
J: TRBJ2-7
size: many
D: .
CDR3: CASSLAATYEQYF
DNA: TGTGCCAGCAGTTTAGCGGCCACCTACGAGCAGTACTTC

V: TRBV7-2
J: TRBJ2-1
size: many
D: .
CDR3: CASSLAGLNRYEQFF
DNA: TGTGCCAGCAGCTTAGCGGGACTTAACCGCTATGAGCAGTTCTTC

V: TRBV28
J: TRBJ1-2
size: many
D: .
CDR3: CASSLGAQGGYTF
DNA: TGTGCCAGCAGTTTGGGGGCTCAGGGAGGCTACACCTTC

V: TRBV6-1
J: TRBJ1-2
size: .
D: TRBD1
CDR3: CASSYPGWTGPVGYTF
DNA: TGTGCCAGCAGTTACCCGGGTTGGACAGGGCCCGTTGGCTACACCTTC

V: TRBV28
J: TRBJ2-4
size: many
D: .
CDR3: CASTRSGGGAKNIQYF
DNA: TGTGCCAGCACCCGATCAGGAGGGGGTGCCAAAAACATTCAGTACTTC

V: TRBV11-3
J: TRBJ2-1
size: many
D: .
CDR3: CASGVNDNYNEQFF
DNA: TGTGCCAGCGGAGTAAACGACAACTACAATGAGCAGTTCTTC

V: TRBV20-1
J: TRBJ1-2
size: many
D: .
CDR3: CSARGGANYGYTF
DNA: TGCAGTGCTAGAGGGGGGGCAAACTATGGCTACACCTTC

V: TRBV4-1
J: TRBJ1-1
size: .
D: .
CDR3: CASSLGTAEAFF
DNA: TGCGCCAGCAGCCTTGGGACCGCCGAAGCTTTCTTT

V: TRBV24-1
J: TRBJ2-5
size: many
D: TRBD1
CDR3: CATSDHDRVEETQYF
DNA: TGTGCCACCAGTGATCATGACAGGGTGGAAGAGACCCAGTACTTC

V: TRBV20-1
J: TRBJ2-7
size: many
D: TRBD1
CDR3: CSATQHRDSPYEQYF
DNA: TGCAGTGCTACCCAACACCGGGACAGTCCCTACGAGCAGTACTTC

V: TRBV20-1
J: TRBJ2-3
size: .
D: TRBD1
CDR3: CSAREGRQGPDTQYF
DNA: TGCAGTGCTAGAGAAGGCCGACAGGGCCCAGATACGCAGTATTTT

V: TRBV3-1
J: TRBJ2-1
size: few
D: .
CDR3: CASSQPPWTLNNEQFF
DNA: TGTGCCAGCAGCCAACCTCCTTGGACACTTAACAATGAGCAGTTCTTC

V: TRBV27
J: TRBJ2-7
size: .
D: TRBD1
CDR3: CASSSTGVPPYEQYF
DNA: TGTGCCAGCAGTTCGACAGGGGTCCCCCCCTACGAGCAGTACTTC

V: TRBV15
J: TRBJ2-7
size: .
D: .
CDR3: CATSRDGGAFEQYF
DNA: TGTGCCACCAGCAGAGATGGGGGGGCCTTTGAGCAGTACTTC

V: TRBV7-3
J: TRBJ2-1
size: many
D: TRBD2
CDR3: CASSRAGTSIAPSHEQFF
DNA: TGTGCCAGCAGCCGCGCCGGGACTAGCATAGCCCCCAGTCATGAGCAGTTCTTC

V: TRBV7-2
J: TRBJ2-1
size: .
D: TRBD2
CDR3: CASSLKWPGLAGVNEQFF
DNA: TGTGCCAGCAGCTTAAAATGGCCGGGACTAGCGGGAGTGAATGAGCAGTTCTTC

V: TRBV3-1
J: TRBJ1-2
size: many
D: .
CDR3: CASSQEGIGYGYTF
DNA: TGTGCCAGCAGCCAAGAGGGGATTGGATATGGCTACACCTTC

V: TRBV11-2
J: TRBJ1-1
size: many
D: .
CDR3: CASSPDWNTEAFF
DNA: TGCGCCAGCAGCCCGGACTGGAACACTGAAGCTTTCTTT

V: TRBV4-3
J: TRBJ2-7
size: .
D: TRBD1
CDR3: CASSPRDRVLGEQYF
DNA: TGCGCCAGCAGCCCTCGGGACAGGGTATTAGGCGAGCAGTACTTC

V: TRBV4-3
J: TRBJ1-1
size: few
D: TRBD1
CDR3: CASSLATGDTEAFF
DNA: TGCGCCAGCAGCCTCGCGACAGGGGACACTGAAGCTTTCTTT

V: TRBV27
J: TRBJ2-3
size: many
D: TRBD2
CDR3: CATRRERTDTQYF
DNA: TGTGCCACCAGGCGGGAGAGGACAGATACGCAGTATTTT

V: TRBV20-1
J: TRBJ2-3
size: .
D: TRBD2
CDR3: CSAQTSGSSATQYF
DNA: TGCAGTGCGCAGACTAGCGGGAGTTCCGCTACGCAGTATTTT

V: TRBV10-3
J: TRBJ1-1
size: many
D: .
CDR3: CAIRDTLNTEAFF
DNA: TGTGCCATCAGGGACACCTTGAACACTGAAGCTTTCTTT

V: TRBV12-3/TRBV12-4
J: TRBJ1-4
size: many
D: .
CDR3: CASSLRGATNEKLFF
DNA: TGTGCCAGCAGTCTCAGGGGTGCAACTAATGAAAAACTGTTTTTT

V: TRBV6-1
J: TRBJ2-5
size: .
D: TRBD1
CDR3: CASKLLDRRSRDPSGTQYF
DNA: TGTGCCAGCAAACTCTTGGACAGGCGATCTCGGGATCCCAGCGGGACCCAGTACTTC

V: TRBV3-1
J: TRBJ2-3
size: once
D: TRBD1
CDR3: CASSQDRRTGGAEDTQYF
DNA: TGTGCCAGCAGCCAAGACAGACGGACAGGGGGCGCAGAAGATACGCAGTATTTT

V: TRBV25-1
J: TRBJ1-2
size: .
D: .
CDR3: CASSEFPGDHGYTF
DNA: TGTGCCAGCAGTGAATTTCCAGGGGACCATGGCTACACCTTC

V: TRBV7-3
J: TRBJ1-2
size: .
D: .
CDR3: CASSTTGGNYGYTF
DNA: TGTGCCAGCAGCACGACAGGTGGAAACTATGGCTACACCTTC

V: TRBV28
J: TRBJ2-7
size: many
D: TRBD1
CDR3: CASSYLDRGLVRNEQYF
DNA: TGTGCCAGCAGTTACCTAGACAGGGGGCTAGTAAGGAACGAGCAGTACTTC

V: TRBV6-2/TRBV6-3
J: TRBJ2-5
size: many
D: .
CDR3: CASSRRETQYF
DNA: TGTGCCAGCAGTCGGCGGGAGACCCAGTACTTC

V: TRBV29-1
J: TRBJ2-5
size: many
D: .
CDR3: CSVVEYGETQYF
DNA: TGCAGCGTTGTTGAGTATGGGGAGACCCAGTACTTC

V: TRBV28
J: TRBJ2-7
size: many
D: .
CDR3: CASSLWWKLHEQYF
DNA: TGTGCCAGCAGTTTATGGTGGAAGCTCCACGAGCAGTACTTC

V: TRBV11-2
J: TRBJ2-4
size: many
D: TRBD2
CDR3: CASSLSLTRTSGAKNIQYF
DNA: TGTGCCAGCAGCTTGTCCCTCACCCGGACTAGCGGAGCCAAAAACATTCAGTACTTC

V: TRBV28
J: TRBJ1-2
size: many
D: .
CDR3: CASSLVASNYGYTF
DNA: TGTGCCAGCAGTTTGGTTGCATCTAACTATGGCTACACCTTC

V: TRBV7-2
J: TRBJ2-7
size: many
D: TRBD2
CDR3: CASSLGLGGSYEQYF
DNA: TGTGCCAGCAGCCTAGGACTAGGAGGTTCCTACGAGCAGTACTTC

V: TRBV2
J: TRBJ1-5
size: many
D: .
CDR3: CASTESSQNQPQHF
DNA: TGTGCCAGCACCGAAAGCAGTCAAAATCAGCCCCAGCATTTT

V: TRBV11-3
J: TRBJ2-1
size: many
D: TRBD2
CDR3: CASSLLAAYNEQFF
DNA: TGTGCCAGCAGCTTACTAGCGGCCTACAATGAGCAGTTCTTC

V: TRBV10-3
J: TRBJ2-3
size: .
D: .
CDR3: CAISESIWDTQYF
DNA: TGTGCCATCAGTGAGTCGATATGGGATACGCAGTATTTT

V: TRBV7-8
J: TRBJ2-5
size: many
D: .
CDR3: CASTKGRDQETQYF
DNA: TGTGCCAGCACCAAAGGAAGGGACCAAGAGACCCAGTACTTC

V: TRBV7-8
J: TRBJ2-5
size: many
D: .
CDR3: CASSPRTSEWETQYF
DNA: TGTGCCAGCAGCCCGCGGACGTCTGAGTGGGAGACCCAGTACTTC

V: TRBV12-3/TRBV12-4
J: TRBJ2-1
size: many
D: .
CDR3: CASSPGGGPVNEQFF
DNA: TGTGCCAGCAGTCCAGGGGGGGGCCCGGTCAATGAGCAGTTCTTC

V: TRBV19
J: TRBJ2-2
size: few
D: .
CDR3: CASSTPRFVPGELFF
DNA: TGTGCCAGTAGTACCCCGAGGTTCGTCCCCGGGGAGCTGTTTTTT

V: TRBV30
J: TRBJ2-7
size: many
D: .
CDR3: CAVQTNSGYEQYF
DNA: TGTGCCGTCCAGACCAATAGCGGATACGAGCAGTACTTC